Listed here are 23 T cell receptor beta chains from one sample, sequenced in a study of T-cell memory formation after mild COVID-19. TCRdb re-analysed the 5' RACE reads in MiXCR, keeping a single row per CDR3 protein. The sample contains about 400,000 distinct CDR3 sequences, approximately 24% of which appear only once. The material sequenced was PBMCs or a T cell subset sorted from them (not recorded which). These TCRs come from an adult woman who had mild COVID-19 (a few samples of this study predate the infection). Cell type and time point are not known.

This clonotype was counted between two and nine times. This chain joins TRBV27 and TRBJ2-7, with D tentatively TRBD1 (5 bases). Deletions cut 3 bases from V and 1 base from J, with 16 bases between. The CDR3 runs to 16 residues. Germline-derived CDR1 and CDR2 are MNHEY and SMNVEV (reference sequence). The CDR3 loop reads CASSLHRLTTSYEQYF. The CDR3 bases are TGTGCCAGCAGTTTGCACAGGCTAACGACTTCCTACGAGCAGTACTTC.

This clonotype was counted only a few times. The chain recombines TRBV5-1 with TRBJ2-5; TRBD2 aligns across 14 bases. CDR1 and CDR2 (germline): SGHRS, YFSETQ. Germline trimming cut 3 bases from V and 7 bases from J; bases unmatched to any gene: 14. This CDR3 has 18 residues. The DNA for the CDR3 is TGCGCCAGCAGCTCCCCCGGGACTAGCGGGAGATCGGCGGTGACCCAGTACTTC. Encoded protein: CASSSPGTSGRSAVTQYF.

The table lists this clonotype with a few counts. The chain employs TRBV11-2 and TRBJ2-7; 7 bases are a match to TRBD1. Germline-derived CDR1 and CDR2 are SGHAT and FQNNGV. The CDR3 consists of 14 residues. The V segment lost 5 bases and the J segment 4 bases; nucleotides outside the gene matches: 8. In nucleotides, the CDR3 is TGTGCCAGCAGCCCTCAGACAGGGTTATACGAGCAGTACTTC. Its protein product is CASSPQTGLYEQYF.

The chain recombines TRBV3-1 with TRBJ1-1; D uncertain. V dropped 5 bases and J dropped 3 bases, with 13 bases sitting between them. Germline CDR1 LGHDT, CDR2 YNNKEL (reference sequence). The CDR3 runs to 14 residues. The CDR3 sequence is CASSSRTLYTEAFF. CDR3 bases: TGTGCCAGCAGCTCCAGAACATTGTACACTGAAGCTTTCTTT.

This clonotype has only a few counts. The rearrangement joins TRBV15 to TRBJ2-2; D might be TRBD2 (5 bases). V dropped 7 bases and J dropped 5 bases, with 17 bases sitting between them. CDR3 length equals 15 residues. CDR1 and CDR2 (germline): LNHNV, YYDKDF (reference sequence). The CDR3 protein is CATKFSIEGTGELFF. In nucleotides, the CDR3 is TGTGCCACCAAGTTCTCCATTGAGGGTACCGGGGAGCTGTTTTTT.

This clonotype was picked up a small number of times. The genes are TRBV20-1 and TRBJ2-7; TRBD1 matches at 9 bases. The CDR3 is made up of 15 amino acids. With V trimmed by 0 bases and J by 5 bases, 8 bases remained unmatched. Germline CDR1 DFQATT, CDR2 SNEGSKA (reference sequence). This CDR3 is CSARDPGTGSDEQYF. The CDR3 region has the DNA TGCAGTGCTAGAGACCCCGGGACAGGGAGCGACGAGCAGTACTTC.

This chain uses TRBV18 with TRBJ2-5; D uncertain. Trimming took 3 bases from V and 5 from J, leaving 10 bases between them. The CDR3 length is 13 residues. The V gene's germline CDR1 is KGHSH and CDR2 LQKENI. DNA for the CDR3: TGTGCCAGCTCACCTTCCCTCGGCGAGACCCAGTACTTC. Its translation: CASSPSLGETQYF. Full variable domain (remainder filled in from reference TRBV18 and TRBJ2-5): NAGVMQNPRHLVRRRGQEARLRCSPMKGHSHVYWYRQLPEEGLKFMVYLQKENIIDESGMPKERFSAEFPKEGPSILRIQQVVRGDSAAYFCASSPSLGETQYFGPGTRLLVL.

This clonotype was found a few times. The V call is TRBV5-1, the J call TRBJ2-5; possibly TRBD2 for D (6 bases). The germline CDR1 and CDR2 sequences are SGHRS and YFSETQ. Deletions cut 4 bases from V and 5 bases from J, with 12 bases between. The CDR3 spans 13 residues. The chain's CDR3 is CASSPRERETQYF. The DNA for the CDR3 is TGCGCCAGCAGCCCGCGGGAACGGGAGACCCAGTACTTC.

This clonotype was found a few times. V is TRBV5-1 and J is TRBJ2-7; 7 positions match TRBD2. Germline V CDR1 and CDR2: SGHRS, YFSETQ. The CDR3 length is 14 residues. The V gene end was trimmed by 2 bases and the J gene end by 6 bases; junction bases not matched to a gene: 8. The CDR3, as DNA: TGCGCCAGCAGCTTATTGGCGGGAGACGTCGAGCAGTACTTC. It specifies CASSLLAGDVEQYF. Full variable domain (remainder filled in from reference TRBV5-1 and TRBJ2-7): KAGVTQTPRYLIKTRGQQVTLSCSPISGHRSVSWYQQTPGQGLQFLFEYFSETQRNKGNFPGRFSGRQFSNSRSEMNVSTLELGDSALYLCASSLLAGDVEQYFGPGTRLTVT.

This clonotype was counted between two and nine times. The gene calls are TRBV7-9 and TRBJ1-3; D may be TRBD1 (5 bases). CDR3 length: 16 amino acids. Per the germline V gene, CDR1 is SEHNR and CDR2 is FQNEAQ (reference sequence). The V gene lost 5 bases and the J gene lost 0 bases, with 14 bases spanning the gap. The CDR3: CASSAFDSLSGNTIYF. In nucleotides, the CDR3 is TGTGCCAGCAGCGCGTTCGACAGTCTCTCTGGAAACACCATATATTTT.

V usage is TRBV4-3 and J usage is TRBJ2-1, with 8 bases aligning to TRBD1. The junction had 4 bases not matched to a gene; V was cut back by 1 base and J by 2 bases. CDR1 is LGHNA, CDR2 YSLEER, per germline. There are 16 residues in the CDR3. In nucleotides, the CDR3 is TGCGCCAGCAGCCAAGTGCACAGGGGGACCTACAATGAGCAGTTCTTC. Residues: CASSQVHRGTYNEQFF.

The V and J genes are TRBV7-2 and TRBJ2-3, with a tentative D call TRBD2 (5 bases). V lost 0 bases and J lost 2, with 18 bases in between. CDR1 is SGHTA, CDR2 FQGNSA, per germline. CDR3 length: 18 residues. The CDR3 loop is CASSLAPLSAIDTDTQYF. CDR3 in DNA: TGTGCCAGCAGCTTAGCCCCCCTTAGCGCCATCGACACAGATACGCAGTATTTT.

This clonotype was counted between two and nine times. The chain combines TRBV7-2 with TRBJ1-2, with D possibly matching TRBD1 (5 bases). Trimming shortened V by 0 bases and J by 6 bases, and 17 bases separated the two germline ends. The germline gives CDR1 SGHTA, CDR2 FQGNSA. This CDR3 comprises 16 residues. The CDR3 sequence: CASSLAERGGRNGYTF. CDR3 nucleotides: TGTGCCAGCAGCTTAGCAGAGCGGGGCGGGCGCAATGGCTACACCTTC. The full variable domain, with the rest looked up from reference TRBV7-2 and TRBJ1-2, is GAGVSQSPSNKVTEKGKDVELRCDPISGHTALYWYRQSLGQGLEFLIYFQGNSAPDKSGLPSDRFSAERTGGSVSTLTIQRTQQEDSAVYLCASSLAERGGRNGYTFGSGTRLTVV.

The chain employs TRBV7-9 and TRBJ2-7; D is possibly TRBD1 (6 bases). This CDR3 is built from 12 residues. V lost 1 base and J lost 6, with 7 bases in between. Germline assignment: CDR1 SEHNR and CDR2 FQNEAQ (reference sequence). For the CDR3, the DNA is TGTGCCAGCAGCTTAGGGACAGCCGAGCAGTACTTC. As protein: CASSLGTAEQYF.

The gene calls are TRBV6-2 or TRBV6-3 and TRBJ2-5; weak D call: TRBD2 (6 bases). The CDR3 contains 15 residues. The germline CDR1 and CDR2 sequences are MNHEY and SVGEGT. V was cut by 1 base and J by 4 bases, with 13 bases left in between. The CDR3 coding sequence is TGTGCCAGCAGTTACTTCCCTAGCGTCAGAGAGACCCAGTACTTC. It codes for CASSYFPSVRETQYF.

The J gene is TRBJ1-3, the V gene TRBV6-6, with TRBD1 as a possible D gene (5 bases). CDR1 is MNHNY and CDR2 is SVGAGI in the germline V gene (reference sequence). V lost 4 bases to trimming and J lost 1 base, with 17 bases between them. The CDR3 length is 17 residues. For the CDR3, the DNA is TGTGCCAGCAGTTCCTCTAGGGGACCCGAATCTGGAAACACCATATATTTT. It is translated as CASSSSRGPESGNTIYF.

V gene TRBV18 combines with J gene TRBJ1-1; D is unresolved. The V gene's germline CDR1 is KGHSH and CDR2 LQKENI. The CDR3 contains 13 residues. V lost 3 bases, J lost 3 bases, and 8 bases lay in between. This CDR3 reads CASSPQRDTEAFF. The CDR3 coding sequence is TGTGCCAGCTCACCTCAGAGGGACACTGAAGCTTTCTTT.

This clonotype was seen ten or more times. The chain has TRBV3-1 and TRBJ2-7; 9 nucleotides agree with TRBD2. The trim removed 4 bases at V and 2 bases at J, leaving 3 bases unmatched. The CDR3 has 14 residues. Germline CDR1 reads LGHDT; CDR2 reads YNNKEL (reference sequence). Here the CDR3 reads CASSPGTSTYEQYF. The CDR3 DNA reads TGTGCCAGCAGCCCCGGGACTAGCACCTACGAGCAGTACTTC.

This clonotype appeared a few times. V usage is TRBV7-8 and J usage is TRBJ1-2; the D gene is possibly TRBD1 (6 bases). V lost 3 bases and J 6 bases, leaving 14 bases between the germline ends. Germline CDR1 reads SGHVS; CDR2 reads FQNEAQ. The CDR3 is 14 residues long. The CDR3 loop is CASSLDAGVHGYTF. CDR3 DNA: TGTGCCAGCAGCTTGGACGCAGGGGTTCATGGCTACACCTTC.

The V call is TRBV12-5, the J call TRBJ1-2; D unresolved. Deletions cut 6 bases from V and 2 bases from J, with 10 bases between. Germline CDR1 is LGHNT and CDR2 is FRNRAP. There are 13 residues in the CDR3. The CDR3, as DNA: TGTGCTAGTGGCCCAAAAGGGAACTATGGCTACACCTTC. It is translated as CASGPKGNYGYTF.

V usage is TRBV5-6 and J usage is TRBJ2-7; D gene ambiguous. CDR1 SGHDT and CDR2 YYEEEE come from the germline V gene. With 0 bases removed from V and 6 bases from J, the gap between germline ends came to 13 bases. CDR3 length: 14 residues. The DNA of the CDR3 is TGTGCCAGCAGCTTGGGAGAGCTCGGCAGCGAGCAGTACTTC. Its translation: CASSLGELGSEQYF.

The rearrangement uses TRBV12-3 or TRBV12-4 and TRBJ2-1; TRBD1 matches at 12 bases. The J segment lost 1 base and the V segment lost 4 bases, leaving 14 bases of the junction unmatched. This CDR3 comprises 20 residues. CDR3 protein: CASSSALGQGAARSYNEQFF. The CDR3 coding sequence is TGTGCCAGCAGTTCGGCCCTGGGACAGGGGGCGGCAAGGTCCTACAATGAGCAGTTCTTC.

The sample holds a few counts of this clonotype. This chain uses TRBV24-1 with TRBJ2-1; TRBD2 aligns across 9 bases. The CDR3 contains 16 residues. Germline assignment: CDR1 KGHDR and CDR2 SFDVKD. V lost 3 bases, J lost 1 base, and 3 bases stayed unmatched. For the CDR3, the DNA is TGTGCCACCAGTGATGAGACTAGCGGATCCTACAATGAGCAGTTCTTC. Translating it yields CATSDETSGSYNEQFF.